Listed below are T cell receptor beta chains from one sample, sequenced in a study of T cell responses to AZD1222 COVID-19 vaccine. Clones were sequenced by immunoSEQ multiplex PCR, and TCRdb holds only the in-frame ones, with some missing. The table lists roughly 150,000 clones, over 85% of them singletons. Here the sequenced sample was peripheral blood, taken on day 0 of AZD1222 vaccination. All receptors derive from an adult in good health. CDR3s include the opening cysteine and the closing phenylalanine or tryptophan. Each record gives: V gene, clone size, D gene, J gene, CDR3 DNA, CDR3 protein. The D gene is left open where the match is weak. Clone size is stated in some rows and not others, as once, few, many or a class when expanded.

V: TRBV29-1
size: NA
D: NA
J: TRBJ1-2
DNA: TGCAGCGTCTCCCCTGACCTTAGCCACACCTTC
CDR3: CSVSPDLSHTF

V: TRBV19
size: NA
D: TRBD1
J: TRBJ2-5
DNA: TGTGCCAGTAGTAAGGGACAGGGGGCTGGGGAGACCCAGTACTTC
CDR3: CASSKGQGAGETQYF

V: TRBV9
size: NA
D: NA
J: TRBJ1-3
DNA: TGTGCCAGCAGCGCACAGGGAAACTCTGGAAACACCATATATTTT
CDR3: CASSAQGNSGNTIYF

V: TRBV5-5
size: NA
D: TRBD1
J: TRBJ1-2
DNA: TGTGCCAGCAGCAGGACAGGGTATGGAGCTAACTATGGCTACACCTTC
CDR3: CASSRTGYGANYGYTF

V: TRBV10-2
size: NA
D: TRBD1
J: TRBJ1-2
DNA: TGCGCCAGCGACGGGACAGGACGTGGTCGAGGCTACACCTTC
CDR3: CASDGTGRGRGYTF

V: TRBV12-3/TRBV12-4
size: NA
D: NA
J: TRBJ2-5
DNA: TGTGCCAGCAGTTTAGGAGGGCAAGAGACCCAGTACTTC
CDR3: CASSLGGQETQYF

V: TRBV6-2/TRBV6-3
size: few
D: TRBD1
J: TRBJ2-2
DNA: TGTGCCAGCAGTCAGGACAGGACCAAGAACACCGGGGAGCTGTTTTTT
CDR3: CASSQDRTKNTGELFF

V: TRBV3-1/TRBV3-2
size: NA
D: NA
J: TRBJ2-7
DNA: TGTGCCAGCAGCCAAGATCGCGGGCGGCCCTACGAGCAGTACTTC
CDR3: CASSQDRGRPYEQYF

V: TRBV6-5
size: once
D: NA
J: TRBJ1-2
DNA: TGTGCCAGCAGTTACACCCTTACTGGAGACACCTTC
CDR3: CASSYTLTGDTF

V: TRBV9
size: NA
D: NA
J: TRBJ1-2
DNA: TGTGCCAGCAGCGTAGCTTGGGCGGAGCAAGGTGGCTACACCTTC
CDR3: CASSVAWAEQGGYTF

V: TRBV28
size: NA
D: TRBD1
J: TRBJ1-6
DNA: TGTGCCAGCAGTTTATATCTAGGGGGGACAGGGCGATCACCCCTCCACTTT
CDR3: CASSLYLGGTGRSPLHF

V: TRBV7-9
size: few
D: NA
J: TRBJ1-2
DNA: TGTGCCAGCAGCTTAGAGGCAGGGGATGGCTACACCTTC
CDR3: CASSLEAGDGYTF

V: TRBV9
size: NA
D: NA
J: TRBJ1-3
DNA: TGTGCCAGCAGCGGGGGGGGTGTTGGAAACACCATATATTTT
CDR3: CASSGGGVGNTIYF

V: TRBV27
size: NA
D: NA
J: TRBJ1-1
DNA: TGTGCCAGCAGTTTAAGAACGGATGGGACTGAAGCTTTCTTT
CDR3: CASSLRTDGTEAFF

V: TRBV19
size: NA
D: TRBD1
J: TRBJ1-5
DNA: TGTGCCAGTATTGGGGACAGGGGAGTGGGCAATCAGCCCCAGCATTTT
CDR3: CASIGDRGVGNQPQHF

V: TRBV6-5
size: NA
D: NA
J: TRBJ2-7
DNA: TGTGCCAGCGGAAGGCGAGCACAGCCCTACGAGCAGTACTTC
CDR3: CASGRRAQPYEQYF

V: TRBV2
size: NA
D: NA
J: TRBJ2-7
DNA: TGTGCCAGCAGTGGTGACGGATCCTACGAGCAGTACTTC
CDR3: CASSGDGSYEQYF

V: TRBV6-5
size: NA
D: NA
J: TRBJ1-2
DNA: TGTGCCAGCAGTTACTCGGTAGGGCCCGTCTATGGCTACACCTTC
CDR3: CASSYSVGPVYGYTF

V: TRBV10-2
size: few
D: NA
J: TRBJ1-1
DNA: TGCGCCAGCGCCAGGGCAGGGTACACTGAAGCTTTCTTT
CDR3: CASARAGYTEAFF

V: TRBV6-5
size: NA
D: NA
J: TRBJ1-5
DNA: TGTGCCAGCAGGAAAGGATGGCGAATCGGTCAGCCCCAGCATTTT
CDR3: CASRKGWRIGQPQHF

V: TRBV7-9
size: NA
D: NA
J: TRBJ1-1
DNA: TGTGCCAGCAGCTTACTGATGAACACTGAAGCTTTCTTT
CDR3: CASSLLMNTEAFF

V: TRBV10-3
size: NA
D: NA
J: TRBJ1-1
DNA: TGTGCCATCAGTATCGACCCTCGCATGACTGAAGCTTTCTTT
CDR3: CAISIDPRMTEAFF

V: TRBV18
size: NA
D: NA
J: TRBJ2-5
DNA: TGTGCCAGCTCACGAGAATGGGGCAAAGAGACCCAGTACTTC
CDR3: CASSREWGKETQYF

V: TRBV11-3
size: once
D: TRBD2
J: TRBJ2-1
DNA: TGTGCCAGCAGCCTTGGACTAGCGGGACATGAGCAGTTCTTC
CDR3: CASSLGLAGHEQFF